This T cell receptor beta chain originates from a study of shared T cell receptors in the human thymus. This CDR3 has 14 residues. Losses at the gene ends were 8 bases for V and 3 bases for J; bases not matched to a gene: 10. This clone was detected only once. Assay: immunoSEQ multiplex PCR; the TCRdb copy retains only in-frame clones and omits some. The repertoire holds hundreds of thousands of clones, with 95% as singletons. The sequenced sample was thymocytes. This sequence joins TRBV23-1 and TRBJ2-7; 7 positions agree with TRBD2. TRBV23-1 is marked as an open reading frame, function uncertain. The receptor was isolated from a human donor. CDR3 in amino acids: CASGCVGRNYEQYF. CDR3 bases: TGCGCCAGCGGGTGTGTCGGGAGGAACTACGAGCAGTACTTC.